These 2 T cell receptor beta chains came from one sample sequenced in a study of regulatory T cells in long-lasting Graves disease (dated by TCRdb to about 2021). Library preparation was by multiplex PCR. Sequencing relied on an Illumina HiSeq 4000. CDR3 regions were amplified by Arm-PCR with iRepertoire HTBI primers to construct TCR beta libraries. The public reads were run again by TCRdb, first through fastp at Q25 and then through MiXCR, and only productive beta chains were kept. CDR3 protein duplicates are merged, each entry listing the most common genes and DNA. In all, the sample holds over 300,000 distinct CDR3 sequences, and about 20% of those were seen once. The ten largest make up 25% to 30% of the sample. What the time point label conveys for this sample: persistent/refractory GD, antithyroid drugs over 5 years with positive TRAb. RNA was extracted from PBMCs in TRIzol for both TCR sequencing and RNA sequencing.

The sequencing used peripheral blood mononuclear cells (PBMCs), collected when the disease was refractory, from a patient treated with antithyroid drugs. All receptors derive from a female donor with Graves disease.

This chain connects TRBV7-9 to TRBJ2-1; the D gene is possibly TRBD2 (6 bases). Germline V gene data show CDR1 as SEHNR and CDR2 as FQNEAQ (reference sequence). V lost 6 bases and J lost 4, with 16 bases in between. The CDR3 is 15 amino acids. The CDR3 sequence is CASSTPTSRYNEQFF. CDR3 DNA: TGTGCCAGCAGTACCCCGACTAGTCGGTACAATGAGCAGTTCTTC.

The table lists this clonotype with a few counts. The chain combines TRBV30 with TRBJ2-7; the D is unclear. V lost 1 base and J lost 5, with 12 bases in between. This CDR3 is built from 13 residues. Germline V lookup: CDR1 GTSNPN, CDR2 SVGIG (reference sequence). This CDR3 reads CAWSDWARHEQYF. The CDR3 region has the DNA TGTGCCTGGAGTGACTGGGCTCGTCACGAGCAGTACTTC.